This T cell receptor beta chain was found in a study of OX40 agonist ivuxolimab in advanced cancers. The wider study: The patients got ivuxolimab, which is an agonistic anti-OX40 (CD134) antibody. People who had prior anti-PD-1, anti-PD-L1 or anti-CTLA-4 therapy could take part, and 35% to 50% had some. Three patients, one with hepatocellular carcinoma and two with cutaneous melanoma, responded partially.

The repertoire was sequenced with immunoSEQ multiplex PCR; TCRdb's copy has only in-frame clones and lacks some. Among around 69,000 clones listed, 88% were seen once. This CDR3 is built from 16 residues. Per germline, CDR1 MNHNY and CDR2 SVGAGI (reference sequence). J was trimmed by 6 bases and V by 2 bases; bases with no gene match: 6. The TCR was taken from an adult with an advanced solid tumor such as melanoma, head and neck, liver or kidney cancer. The sample was CD4+ or CD8+ T cells sorted from blood, taken in a trial of the OX40 agonist ivuxolimab. The J gene is TRBJ1-5, the V gene TRBV6-6; TRBD1 matches 11 bases. As DNA, the CDR3 is TGTGCCAGCAGTTACCCGGGACAGGGGGTGGGTCAGCCCCAGCATTTT. Translating gives CASSYPGQGVGQPQHF.